These T cell receptor beta chains were read from a single sample in a study of OX40 agonist ivuxolimab in advanced cancers. The data were produced by immunoSEQ multiplex PCR, yet TCRdb's version contains in-frame clones alone and is incomplete. The table shows around 94,000 clones, with around 90% occurring only once. This material consisted of CD4+ or CD8+ T cells sorted from blood, taken in a trial of the OX40 agonist ivuxolimab. The source of these receptors is an adult with an advanced solid tumor such as melanoma, head and neck, liver or kidney cancer. The CDR3 runs from the conserved cysteine through the conserved F or W. The D gene is left open where the match is weak. A clone size is listed for some rows: how often the clone was seen (once, few, many), or a class if it is expanded.

CDR3 length,V gene,J gene,clone size,D gene,CDR3 protein,CDR3 DNA
11,TRBV2,TRBJ2-7,NA,NA,CASSPTDEQYF,TGTGCCAGCAGTCCGACGGACGAGCAGTACTTC
18,TRBV5-8,TRBJ1-2,NA,TRBD1,CASSLLHRGALRNYGYTF,TGTGCCAGCAGCTTACTGCACAGGGGGGCCTTAAGGAACTATGGCTACACCTTC
15,TRBV11-2,TRBJ2-3,NA,NA,CASSPPGWATDTQYF,TGTGCCAGCAGCCCCCCCGGGTGGGCCACAGATACGCAGTATTTT
16,TRBV27,TRBJ2-3,once,TRBD2,CASISGGPYSTDTQYF,TGTGCCAGCATTAGCGGGGGCCCATATAGCACAGATACGCAGTATTTT
18,TRBV27,TRBJ1-4,NA,NA,CASSNRGGLRATNEKLFF,TGTGCCAGCAGTAACCGGGGGGGGTTACGGGCAACTAATGAAAAACTGTTTTTT
14,TRBV27,TRBJ1-1,NA,NA,CASSLSSGNTEAFF,TGTGCCAGCAGTTTATCGTCTGGGAACACTGAAGCTTTCTTT
12,TRBV4-1,TRBJ2-1,NA,NA,CASSQDRREQFF,TGCGCCAGCAGCCAAGATCGACGTGAGCAGTTCTTC
16,TRBV5-4,TRBJ2-5,NA,TRBD2,CASSSQTSGSWVTQYF,TGTGCCAGCAGCTCCCAGACTAGCGGGAGTTGGGTGACCCAGTACTTC
17,TRBV4-3,TRBJ2-2,NA,NA,CASSQDPDGGNTGELFF,TGCGCCAGCAGCCAAGATCCGGACGGGGGGAACACCGGGGAGCTGTTTTTT
15,TRBV6-5,TRBJ2-1,NA,TRBD2,CASSSGLAGYNEQFF,TGTGCCAGCAGTTCGGGACTAGCGGGCTACAATGAGCAGTTCTTC
16,TRBV15,TRBJ1-2,NA,NA,CATSRLKDNPYYGYTF,TGTGCCACCAGCAGATTAAAGGACAACCCCTACTATGGCTACACCTTC
16,TRBV5-5,TRBJ2-7,NA,NA,CASSWSYGSRSYEQYF,TGTGCCAGCAGCTGGTCATACGGGAGTAGGTCCTACGAGCAGTACTTC
14,TRBV4-1,TRBJ2-7,NA,NA,CASSVSTDPYEQYF,TGCGCCAGCAGCGTATCAACTGATCCCTACGAGCAGTACTTC
15,TRBV7-9,TRBJ2-3,NA,NA,CASSSRGSSTDTQYF,TGTGCCAGCAGCTCGCGGGGCTCCAGCACAGATACGCAGTATTTT
13,TRBV27,TRBJ1-1,NA,NA,CASSLALATEAFF,TGTGCCAGCAGTTTGGCGTTAGCCACTGAAGCTTTCTTT
17,TRBV4-2,TRBJ2-7,NA,TRBD2,CASSQGLAGGSLTEQYF,TGTGCCAGCAGCCAGGGACTAGCGGGAGGTTCGCTCACCGAGCAGTACTTC
13,TRBV5-4,TRBJ2-1,NA,TRBD1,CASSWDRGSEQFF,TGTGCCAGCAGCTGGGACAGGGGTAGTGAGCAGTTCTTC
19,TRBV4-3,TRBJ1-5,NA,NA,CASSQELGGSDYSNQPQHF,TGCGCCAGCAGCCAAGAGTTAGGAGGGTCCGATTATAGCAATCAGCCCCAGCATTTT
14,TRBV19,TRBJ1-2,NA,TRBD1,CASSIATGAGGYTF,TGTGCCAGTAGTATCGCGACAGGGGCCGGAGGCTACACCTTC
18,TRBV7-2,TRBJ2-7,once,NA,CASSPKGPGLRPPYEQYF,TGTGCCAGCAGCCCTAAAGGGCCGGGACTCCGACCTCCCTACGAGCAGTACTTC
17,TRBV5-4,TRBJ1-3,NA,NA,CASSLFTGSMFGNTIYF,TGTGCCAGCAGCTTGTTTACGGGGTCCATGTTCGGAAACACCATATATTTT
12,TRBV2,TRBJ2-1,NA,NA,CASSAIVNEQFF,TGTGCCAGCAGTGCAATAGTCAATGAGCAGTTCTTC
15,TRBV12-5,TRBJ1-2,NA,NA,CASGLARGQNYGYTF,TGTGCTAGTGGTTTGGCACGAGGACAGAACTATGGCTACACCTTC
15,TRBV4-1,TRBJ2-3,NA,TRBD2,CASSQASGDTDTQYF,TGCGCCAGCAGCCAAGCTAGCGGGGACACAGATACGCAGTATTTT
15,TRBV14,TRBJ2-7,NA,NA,CASSQVRDRLYEQYF,TGTGCCAGCAGCCAGGTACGGGACCGACTCTACGAGCAGTACTTC
15,TRBV9,TRBJ1-2,once,NA,CASSVPGEENYGYTF,TGTGCCAGCAGCGTACCAGGGGAGGAAAACTATGGCTACACCTTC
16,TRBV4-1,TRBJ2-7,NA,NA,CASSQDRVRTSYEQYF,TGCGCCAGCAGCCAAGATAGGGTTCGTACGTCCTACGAGCAGTACTTC